This T cell receptor (beta chain) was sequenced in a study of cytomegalovirus exposure and HLA in healthy donors. A note on this clone: Its cognate antigen is unknown.

The PCR employed 60 Vbeta primers together with 13 Jbeta primers. The repertoire was sequenced with immunoSEQ multiplex PCR; TCRdb's copy has only in-frame clones and lacks some. The table lists some 140,000 clones, over 70% of them singletons, with about 1.5% in the top ten. The V end lost 6 bases, the J end lost 6 bases, and 11 bases lay between the germline ends. The germline CDR1 and CDR2 sequences are LNHDA and SQIVND (reference sequence). The CDR3 runs 12 residues. Study outcomes and limitations: Relative to equally common others, HLA-associated TCR beta chains showed greater clonal expansion in a later analysis.

This clonotype was obtained from a woman under 30 in good health and CMV-seronegative. V and J are TRBV19 and TRBJ1-1; TRBD1 is a possible D gene (6 bases). Sequenced sample: PBMCs. In nucleotides, the CDR3 is TGTGCCAGTAGAGAGACAGGTCCTGAAGCTTTCTTT. It is translated as CASRETGPEAFF.